One and the same sample provided the 22 T cell receptor beta chains below, sequenced in a study of human T cells and chemical hapten exposure. Documented time point: patch test 2, 6 weeks after DPC sensitization. Regarding treatment: therapeutic diphenylcyclopropenone sensitization with weekly scalp DPC. A single record per CDR3 protein comes from TCRdb applying MiXCR to the RACE reads. The table has about 350,000 distinct CDR3 sequences, around 6% seen once. The sample here was whole blood, taken in connection with sensitization to the hapten diphenylcyclopropenone (DPC). These TCRs come from a woman younger than 30 with alopecia areata. Some clones in this sample may be carry-over from other donors' samples.

This clonotype was counted at least ten times. V usage is TRBV20-1 and J usage is TRBJ1-1; D is perhaps TRBD1 (5 bases). The CDR3 sequence is 16 residues long. V lost 1 base, J lost 5 bases, and 20 bases lay in between. The germline V gene has CDR1 DFQATT and CDR2 SNEGSKA (reference sequence). CDR3 region: CSARAPMGTAKTEAFF. The CDR3 DNA reads as TGCAGTGCTAGAGCCCCTATGGGGACCGCGAAGACTGAAGCTTTCTTT.

This clonotype was detected ten times or more. CDR3 region: CATPRRGARGSPLHF. The CDR3 nucleotides are TGCGCCACCCCCCGGAGAGGGGCCCGGGGGTCACCCCTCCACTTT. V gene TRBV4-3 combines with J gene TRBJ1-6; tentatively, D is TRBD1 (5 bases). Trimming shortened V by 10 bases and J by 10 bases, and 23 bases separated the two germline ends. The CDR3 loop spans 15 amino acids. The V gene's germline CDR1 is LGHNA and CDR2 YSLEER.

The sample holds a few counts of this clonotype. J is TRBJ2-1 and V is TRBV27, with a possible D match to TRBD1 (6 bases). This CDR3 region has 14 residues. Germline CDR1 is MNHEY and CDR2 is SMNVEV (reference sequence). V was clipped by 7 bases and J by 3 bases, with 13 bases between them. CDR3 nucleotides: TGTGCCAGCACTATGGGGGCTGGCTACAATGAGCAGTTCTTC. This codes for CASTMGAGYNEQFF.

This clonotype occurred many times. This chain joins TRBV4-1 and TRBJ2-7; 9 nucleotides align to TRBD2. This CDR3 region has 17 residues. The germline V gene has CDR1 MGHRA and CDR2 YSYEKL. V lost 1 base and J lost 4; bases outside the gene matches: 11. The CDR3 coding sequence is TGCGCCAGCAGCCAAGCCTGGGAGGCAGCGGGGGGATACGAGCAGTACTTC. Translation: CASSQAWEAAGGYEQYF.

This clonotype has ten or more counts. The rearrangement uses TRBV14 and TRBJ1-6, with 9 bases aligning to TRBD1. From germline, CDR1 is SGHDN and CDR2 FVKESK. CDR3 length equals 14 residues. V dropped 5 bases and J dropped 9; count of bases not matched to a gene: 5. CDR3 bases: TGTGCCAGCAGCTCCGGGACAGGGTTTTCACCCCTCCACTTT. Translating it yields CASSSGTGFSPLHF.

This clonotype has a handful of counts. This chain uses TRBV28 with TRBJ2-1; TRBD2 aligns across 9 bases. Germline-derived CDR1 and CDR2 are MDHEN and SYDVKM. The V gene end was trimmed by 4 bases and the J gene end by 0 bases; junction bases not matched to a gene: 10. This CDR3 region has 18 residues. Written as DNA, the CDR3 is TGTGCCAGCAGTTCGATACAAAGCGGGGGGAGCTCCTACAATGAGCAGTTCTTC. This gives the protein CASSSIQSGGSSYNEQFF. Full variable domain (missing parts from reference TRBV28 and TRBJ2-1): DVKVTQSSRYLVKRTGEKVFLECVQDMDHENMFWYRQDPGLGLRLIYFSYDVKMKEKGDIPEGYSVSREKKERFSLILESASTNQTSMYLCASSSIQSGGSSYNEQFFGPGTRLTVL.

Ten or more counts support this clonotype. This chain joins TRBV18 and TRBJ2-2; 8 bases match TRBD1. Germline loops: CDR1 KGHSH, CDR2 LQKENI. This CDR3 has 16 amino acids. The junction had 1 base not matched to a gene; V was cut back by 1 base and J by 0 bases. In nucleotides, the CDR3 is TGTGCCAGCTCACCACGGACAGGGACGAACACCGGGGAGCTGTTTTTT. Translating it yields CASSPRTGTNTGELFF.

This clonotype came up many times. This chain links TRBV5-5 with TRBJ1-1; TRBD1 agrees at 9 bases. The CDR3 is 16 amino acids. The V and J ends lost 3 bases and 1 base, in that order; junction bases with no gene match: 7. CDR1 is SGHKS and CDR2 is YYEKEE in the germline V gene (reference sequence). This CDR3 is CASSSQGAVRNTEAFF. CDR3 bases: TGTGCCAGCAGCTCACAGGGGGCCGTGAGGAACACTGAAGCTTTCTTT.

This clonotype has only a few counts. The CDR3: CASSWSGVDYEQYF. CDR3 DNA sequence: TGTGCCAGCAGTTGGAGCGGGGTGGACTACGAGCAGTACTTC. The chain employs TRBV6-2 or TRBV6-3 and TRBJ2-7; 7 nucleotides align to TRBD2. Germline loops: CDR1 MNHEY, CDR2 SVGEGT. Trimming removed 4 bases from V and 3 bases from J; junction bases left unmatched: 6. The CDR3 is 14 amino acids.

The genes are TRBV7-2 and TRBJ2-5; weak D call: TRBD1 (5 bases). This CDR3 has 16 residues. Looked up from germline, CDR1 is SGHTA and CDR2 is FQGNSA. Deletions cut 5 bases from V and 1 base from J, with 17 bases between. The CDR3 is CASSRPWPRAQETQYF. The CDR3 nucleotides are TGTGCCAGCAGCCGTCCATGGCCCAGGGCCCAAGAGACCCAGTACTTC.

This rearrangement joins TRBV20-1 to TRBJ2-3; either TRBD1 or TRBD2 may supply D (5 bases each). The germline CDR1 and CDR2 sequences are DFQATT and SNEGSKA (reference sequence). The germline V and J ends were trimmed by 6 bases and 0 bases, with 19 bases remaining between them. The CDR3 is 16 residues long. In DNA form, the CDR3 reads TGCAGTGCCGGGGCCTATGAGGGACCTAGCACAGATACGCAGTATTTT. Translation gives CSAGAYEGPSTDTQYF.

Comment on this clonotype: A much larger clone differs by one base, so this may be a read error. The rearrangement links TRBV24-1 to TRBJ1-5; 9 bases align to TRBD1. The CDR3 is 15 amino acids. Per the germline V gene, CDR1 is KGHDR and CDR2 is SFDVKD. The CDR3, as DNA: TGTGCCACCGCCTTATCCGGGACAGGGTCGCAGCTCCAGCATTTT. Protein: CATALSGTGSQLQHF.

This clonotype was recorded at least ten times. The chain combines TRBV20-1 with TRBJ2-1; 12 bases match TRBD2. The CDR3 is 17 residues long. Per germline, CDR1 DFQATT and CDR2 SNEGSKA (reference sequence). Trimming removed 1 base from V and 3 bases from J; junction bases left unmatched: 7. The CDR3 spells CSARGLAGGHVYNEQFF. In DNA form, the CDR3 reads TGCAGTGCTAGAGGCCTAGCGGGGGGGCATGTCTACAATGAGCAGTTCTTC.

This clonotype was detected a few times. CDR3 sequence reads: CASSDTSPLHF. The CDR3 bases are TGTGCCAGCAGTGATACTTCACCCCTCCACTTT. The chain uses TRBV2 and TRBJ1-6; no definite D call. V was pared by 3 bases and J by 9 bases, with 3 bases between. The CDR3 runs 11 residues. CDR1 and CDR2 from the germline V gene are SNHLY and FYNNEI.

This clonotype was detected a few times. This sequence joins TRBV2 and TRBJ2-3, with 7 bases lining up with TRBD1. Trimming removed 7 bases from V and 4 bases from J; junction bases left unmatched: 11. CDR3 length: 15 residues. Per germline, CDR1 SNHLY and CDR2 FYNNEI. Here the CDR3 reads CASNNDRDGADTQYF. The CDR3 nucleotides read TGTGCCAGCAATAATGACAGGGACGGGGCAGATACGCAGTATTTT.

This clonotype has a handful of counts. The chain carries TRBV3-1 and TRBJ2-3, with 14 bases aligning to TRBD2. CDR3 length: 21 residues. V trimming: 2 bases; J trimming: 1 base; junction bases outside the gene matches: 14. Germline CDR1 reads LGHDT; CDR2 reads YNNKEL (reference sequence). For the CDR3, the DNA is TGTGCCAGCAGCCAAACAAGTCCCGGGACTAGCGGGGGTTTCCGCACAGATACGCAGTATTTT. Its protein is CASSQTSPGTSGGFRTDTQYF.

This clonotype has more than one count but fewer than ten. The chain has TRBV6-6 and TRBJ2-6; D is uncertain. Trimming shortened V by 4 bases and J by 0 bases, and 7 bases separated the two germline ends. Germline V lookup: CDR1 MNHNY, CDR2 SVGAGI (reference sequence). The CDR3 is 15 amino acids. CDR3: CASSSRFSGANVLTF. CDR3 DNA: TGTGCCAGCAGTTCCAGGTTCTCTGGGGCCAACGTCCTGACTTTC.

This clonotype was seen repeatedly, ten times or more. The genes are TRBV20-1 and TRBJ1-1; 10 bases align to TRBD1. The CDR3 sequence is 15 residues long. Germline lookup yields CDR1 DFQATT and CDR2 SNEGSKA (reference sequence). Trimming took 3 bases from V and 5 from J; bases not matched to a gene: 9. DNA for the CDR3: TGCAGTGCTAGGTCGGACAGGGGGTTGGGGACTGAAGCTTTCTTT. Its translation is CSARSDRGLGTEAFF.

This clonotype was counted only a few times. This chain connects TRBV16 to TRBJ1-2; 8 nucleotides line up with TRBD1. Germline assignment: CDR1 KGHSY and CDR2 FQNENV. The CDR3 is 16 residues long. With V trimmed by 3 bases and J by 4 bases, 10 bases remained unmatched. The CDR3 sequence is CASSHQLTGEAYGYTF. DNA of the CDR3: TGTGCCAGCAGCCACCAACTGACAGGGGAGGCCTATGGCTACACCTTC.

This clonotype was seen repeatedly, ten times or more. This chain uses TRBV12-3 or TRBV12-4 with TRBJ2-3, with TRBD2 as a possible D gene (6 bases). Trimming pared 3 bases from V and 10 bases from J, leaving 11 bases between. The CDR3 covers 12 residues. CDR3 loop: CASSFERVPQYF. CDR3 nucleotide sequence: TGTGCCAGCAGTTTCGAGCGGGTCCCGCAGTATTTT.

J is TRBJ2-2 and V is TRBV7-3; D possibly corresponds to TRBD2 (7 bases). Germline CDR1 and CDR2: SGHTA and FQGTGA. The CDR3 has 16 residues. V shed 2 bases and J shed 2 bases, with 12 bases lying between them. The CDR3 spells CASSLAAGANTGELFF. The DNA of the CDR3 is TGTGCCAGCAGCTTAGCGGCGGGGGCCAACACCGGGGAGCTGTTTTTT.

Turning to this clonotype: This clone may be a read error of a much larger clone one base away. The genes are TRBV6-5 and TRBJ2-6, with a weak D call TRBD1 (6 bases). Trimming took off 5 bases at V and 0 bases at J, with 14 bases between the two ends. Per germline, CDR1 MNHEY and CDR2 SVGAGI. The CDR3 sequence is 17 residues long. CDR3 DNA sequence: TGTGCCAGCAGTAGGTCAGGGGCCACCTCTGGGGCCAACGTCCTGACTTTC. Amino acid sequence: CASSRSGATSGANVLTF.